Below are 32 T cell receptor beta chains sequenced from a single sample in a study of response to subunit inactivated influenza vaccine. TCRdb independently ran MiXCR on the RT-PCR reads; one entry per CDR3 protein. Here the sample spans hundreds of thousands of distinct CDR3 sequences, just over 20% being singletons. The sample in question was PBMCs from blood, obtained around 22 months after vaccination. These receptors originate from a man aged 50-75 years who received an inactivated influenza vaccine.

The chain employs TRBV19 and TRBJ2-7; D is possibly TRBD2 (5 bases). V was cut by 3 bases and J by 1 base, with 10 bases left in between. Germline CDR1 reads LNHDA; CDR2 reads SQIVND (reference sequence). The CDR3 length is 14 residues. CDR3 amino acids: CASSMPGLSYEQYF. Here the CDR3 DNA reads TGTGCCAGTAGTATGCCAGGACTTTCCTACGAGCAGTACTTC.

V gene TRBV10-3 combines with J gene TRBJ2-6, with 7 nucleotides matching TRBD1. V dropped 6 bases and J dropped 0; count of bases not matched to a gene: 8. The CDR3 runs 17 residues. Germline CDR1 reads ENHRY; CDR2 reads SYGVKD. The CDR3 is CAISRQGGFSGANVLTF. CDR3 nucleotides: TGTGCCATCAGCAGACAGGGTGGGTTCTCTGGGGCCAACGTCCTGACTTTC.

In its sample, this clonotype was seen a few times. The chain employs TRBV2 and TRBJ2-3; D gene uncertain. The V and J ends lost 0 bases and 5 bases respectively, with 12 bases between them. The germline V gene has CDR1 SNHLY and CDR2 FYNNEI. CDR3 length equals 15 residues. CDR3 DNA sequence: TGTGCCAGCAGTGAAGCCCGTCGTCGAGAAGATACGCAGTATTTT. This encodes CASSEARRREDTQYF.

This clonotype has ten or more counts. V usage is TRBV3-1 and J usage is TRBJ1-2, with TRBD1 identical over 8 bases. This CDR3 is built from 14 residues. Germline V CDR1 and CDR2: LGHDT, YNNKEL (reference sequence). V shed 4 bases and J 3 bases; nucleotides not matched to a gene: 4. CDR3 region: CASSLRTGYYGYTF. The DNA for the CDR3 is TGTGCCAGCAGCCTGAGGACAGGGTACTATGGCTACACCTTC.

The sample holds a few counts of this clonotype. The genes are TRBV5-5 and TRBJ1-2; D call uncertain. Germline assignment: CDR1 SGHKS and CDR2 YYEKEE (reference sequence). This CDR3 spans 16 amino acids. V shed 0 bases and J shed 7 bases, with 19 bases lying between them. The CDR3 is CASSLELATTGFGYTF. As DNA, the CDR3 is TGTGCCAGCAGCTTGGAACTGGCGACTACCGGTTTTGGCTACACCTTC.

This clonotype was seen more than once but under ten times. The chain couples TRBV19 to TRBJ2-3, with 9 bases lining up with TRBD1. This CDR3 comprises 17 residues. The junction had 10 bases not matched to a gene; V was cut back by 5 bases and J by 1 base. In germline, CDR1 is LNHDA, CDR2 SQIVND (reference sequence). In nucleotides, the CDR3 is TGTGCCAGTAGTCTTAACAGGGGGCATCGGGGCACAGATACGCAGTATTTT. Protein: CASSLNRGHRGTDTQYF.

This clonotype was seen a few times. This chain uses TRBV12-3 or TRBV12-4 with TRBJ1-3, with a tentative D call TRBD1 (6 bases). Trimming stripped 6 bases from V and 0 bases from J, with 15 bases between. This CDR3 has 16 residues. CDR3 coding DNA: TGTGCCAGCAGGCCGGACAGCCTCCTCTCTGGAAACACCATATATTTT. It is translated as CASRPDSLLSGNTIYF.

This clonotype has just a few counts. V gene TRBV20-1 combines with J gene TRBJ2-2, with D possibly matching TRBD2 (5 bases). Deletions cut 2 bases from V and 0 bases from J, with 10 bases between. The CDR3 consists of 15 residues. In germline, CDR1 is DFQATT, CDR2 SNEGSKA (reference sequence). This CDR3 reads CSARPLVANTGELFF. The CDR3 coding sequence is TGCAGTGCTAGACCACTAGTGGCGAACACCGGGGAGCTGTTTTTT.

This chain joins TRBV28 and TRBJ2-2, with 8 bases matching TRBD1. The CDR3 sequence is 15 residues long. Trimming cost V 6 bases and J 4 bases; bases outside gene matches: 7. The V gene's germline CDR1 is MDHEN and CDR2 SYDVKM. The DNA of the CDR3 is TGTGCCAGCAGCTCGCGGGACAGGTCCACCGGGGAGCTGTTTTTT. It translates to CASSSRDRSTGELFF. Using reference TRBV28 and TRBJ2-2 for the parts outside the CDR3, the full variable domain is DVKVTQSSRYLVKRTGEKVFLECVQDMDHENMFWYRQDPGLGLRLIYFSYDVKMKEKGDIPEGYSVSREKKERFSLILESASTNQTSMYLCASSSRDRSTGELFFGEGSRLTVL.

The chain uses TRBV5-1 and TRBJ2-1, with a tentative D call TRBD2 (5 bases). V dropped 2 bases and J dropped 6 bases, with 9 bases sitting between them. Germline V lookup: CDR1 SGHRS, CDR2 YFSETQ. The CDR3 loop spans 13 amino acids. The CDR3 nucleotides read TGCGCCAGCAGCTTCGAAGGAGGCAATGAGCAGTTCTTC. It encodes CASSFEGGNEQFF.

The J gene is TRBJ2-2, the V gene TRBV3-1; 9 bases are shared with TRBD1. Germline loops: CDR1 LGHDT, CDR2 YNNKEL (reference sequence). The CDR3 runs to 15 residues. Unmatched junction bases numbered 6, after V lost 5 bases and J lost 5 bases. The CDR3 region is CASSSGTGITGELFF. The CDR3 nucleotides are TGTGCCAGCAGCTCCGGGACAGGGATAACCGGGGAGCTGTTTTTT.

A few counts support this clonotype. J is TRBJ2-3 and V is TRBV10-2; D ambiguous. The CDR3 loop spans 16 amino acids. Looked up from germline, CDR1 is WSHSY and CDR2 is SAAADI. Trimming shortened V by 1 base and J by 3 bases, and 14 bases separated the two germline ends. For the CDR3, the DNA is TGCGCCAGCAGTGAGTTAAGTGACACTACTACAGATACGCAGTATTTT. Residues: CASSELSDTTTDTQYF.

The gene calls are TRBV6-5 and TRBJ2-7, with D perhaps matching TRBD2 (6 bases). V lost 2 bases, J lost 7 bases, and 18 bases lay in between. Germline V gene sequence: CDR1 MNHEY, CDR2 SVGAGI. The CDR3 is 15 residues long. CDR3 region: CASSYGGRGPWEQYF. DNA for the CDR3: TGTGCCAGCAGTTACGGAGGGCGTGGACCTTGGGAGCAGTACTTC.

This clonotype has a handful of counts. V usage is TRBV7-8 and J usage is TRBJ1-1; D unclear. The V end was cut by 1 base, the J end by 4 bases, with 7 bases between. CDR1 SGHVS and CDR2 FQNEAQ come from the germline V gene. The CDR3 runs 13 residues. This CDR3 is CASSLERSTEAFF. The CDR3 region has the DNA TGTGCCAGCAGCTTAGAACGAAGCACTGAAGCTTTCTTT.

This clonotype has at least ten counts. The CDR3 loop reads CASRDDRSEKLFF. As DNA, the CDR3 is TGTGCCAGCAGAGACGACAGGTCTGAAAAACTGTTTTTT. The J gene is TRBJ1-4, the V gene TRBV6-6; D possibly corresponds to TRBD1 (6 bases). The CDR3 has 13 residues. Germline loops: CDR1 MNHNY, CDR2 SVGAGI (reference sequence). Trimming stripped 6 bases from V and 7 bases from J, with 12 bases between.

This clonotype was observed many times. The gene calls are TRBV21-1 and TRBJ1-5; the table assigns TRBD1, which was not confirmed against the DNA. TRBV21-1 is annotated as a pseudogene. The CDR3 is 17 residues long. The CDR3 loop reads CASSKCGDRVRYQPQHF. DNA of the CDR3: TGTGCCAGCAGCAAATGCGGGGACAGGGTGCGGTACCAGCCCCAGCATTTT.

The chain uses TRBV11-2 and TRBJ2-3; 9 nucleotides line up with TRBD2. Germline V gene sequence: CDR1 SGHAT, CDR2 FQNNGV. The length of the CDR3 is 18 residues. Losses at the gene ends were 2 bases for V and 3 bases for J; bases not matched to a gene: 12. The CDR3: CASSLRWTAGGGTDTQYF. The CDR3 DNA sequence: TGTGCCAGCAGCTTAAGATGGACAGCGGGAGGCGGTACAGATACGCAGTATTTT.

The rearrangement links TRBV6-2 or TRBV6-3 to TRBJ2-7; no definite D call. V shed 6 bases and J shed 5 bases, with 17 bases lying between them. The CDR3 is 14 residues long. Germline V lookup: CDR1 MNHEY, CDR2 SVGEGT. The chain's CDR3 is CASSQYRAWNEQYF. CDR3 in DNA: TGTGCCAGCAGCCAATATAGGGCTTGGAACGAGCAGTACTTC.

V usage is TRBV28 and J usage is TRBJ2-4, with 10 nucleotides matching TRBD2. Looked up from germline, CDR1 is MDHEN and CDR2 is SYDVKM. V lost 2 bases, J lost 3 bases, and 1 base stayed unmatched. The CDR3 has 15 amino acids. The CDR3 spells CASSLPSGSKNIQYF. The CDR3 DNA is TGTGCCAGCAGTTTACCTAGCGGGAGCAAAAACATTCAGTACTTC.

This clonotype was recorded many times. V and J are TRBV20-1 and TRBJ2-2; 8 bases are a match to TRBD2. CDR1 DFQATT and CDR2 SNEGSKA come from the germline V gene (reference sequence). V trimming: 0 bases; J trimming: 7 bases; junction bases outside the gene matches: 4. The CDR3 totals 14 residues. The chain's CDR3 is CSAREAGVDGELFF. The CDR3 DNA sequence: TGCAGTGCTAGAGAAGCGGGAGTTGACGGGGAGCTGTTTTTT.

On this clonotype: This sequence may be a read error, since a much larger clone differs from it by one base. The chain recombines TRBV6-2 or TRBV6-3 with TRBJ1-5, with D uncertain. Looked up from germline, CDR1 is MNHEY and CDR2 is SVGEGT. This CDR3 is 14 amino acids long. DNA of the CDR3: TGTGCCAGCAGTCGGGAAGGTGGCAATCAGCGCCAGCATTTT. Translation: CASSREGGNQRQHF.

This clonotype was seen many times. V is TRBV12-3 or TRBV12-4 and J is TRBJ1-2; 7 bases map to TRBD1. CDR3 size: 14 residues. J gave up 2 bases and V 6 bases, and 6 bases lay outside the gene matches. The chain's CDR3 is CASRTGTDNYGYTF. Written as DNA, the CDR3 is TGTGCCAGCAGAACCGGGACAGACAACTATGGCTACACCTTC.

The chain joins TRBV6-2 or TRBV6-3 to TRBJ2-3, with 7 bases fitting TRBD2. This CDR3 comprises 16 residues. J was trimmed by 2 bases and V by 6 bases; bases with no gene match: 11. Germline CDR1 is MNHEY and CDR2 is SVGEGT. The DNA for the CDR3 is TGTGCCAGCAGCTACGACGGACTAGTCTCCACAGATACGCAGTATTTT. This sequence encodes CASSYDGLVSTDTQYF.

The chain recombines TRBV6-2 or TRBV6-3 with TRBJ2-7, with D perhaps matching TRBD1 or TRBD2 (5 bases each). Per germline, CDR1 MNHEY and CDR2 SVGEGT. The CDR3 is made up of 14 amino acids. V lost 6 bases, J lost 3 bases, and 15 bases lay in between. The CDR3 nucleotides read TGTGCCAGCAGCCGACGGGACGCAAGCTACGAGCAGTACTTC. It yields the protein CASSRRDASYEQYF.

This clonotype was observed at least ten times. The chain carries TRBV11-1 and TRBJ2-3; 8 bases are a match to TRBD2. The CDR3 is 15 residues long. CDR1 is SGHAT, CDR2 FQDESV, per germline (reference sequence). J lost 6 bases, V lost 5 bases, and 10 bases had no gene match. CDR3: CASSPPIGRADTQYF. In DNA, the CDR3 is TGTGCCAGCAGCCCGCCGATCGGGAGGGCCGATACGCAGTATTTT.

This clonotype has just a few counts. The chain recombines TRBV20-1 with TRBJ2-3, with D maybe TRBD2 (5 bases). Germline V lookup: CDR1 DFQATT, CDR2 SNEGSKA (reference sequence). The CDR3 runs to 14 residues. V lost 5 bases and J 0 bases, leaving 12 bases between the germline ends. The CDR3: CSADGLGSTDTQYF. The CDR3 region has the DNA TGCAGTGCTGACGGACTGGGGAGCACAGATACGCAGTATTTT.

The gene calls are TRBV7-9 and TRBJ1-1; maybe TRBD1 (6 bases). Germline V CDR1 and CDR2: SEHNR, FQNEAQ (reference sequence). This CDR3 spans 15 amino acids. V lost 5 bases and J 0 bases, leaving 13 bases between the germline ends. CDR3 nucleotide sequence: TGTGCCAGCAGCGCACTGCGGGGGCTGAACACTGAAGCTTTCTTT. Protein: CASSALRGLNTEAFF. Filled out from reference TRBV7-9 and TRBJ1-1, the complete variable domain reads DTGVSQNPRHKITKRGQNVTFRCDPISEHNRLYWYRQTLGQGPEFLTYFQNEAQLEKSRLLSDRFSAERPKGSFSTLEIQRTEQGDSAMYLCASSALRGLNTEAFFGQGTRLTVV.

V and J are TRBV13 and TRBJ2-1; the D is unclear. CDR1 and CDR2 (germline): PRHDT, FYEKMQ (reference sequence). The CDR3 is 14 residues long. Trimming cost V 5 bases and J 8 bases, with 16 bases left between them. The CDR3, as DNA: TGTGCCAGCAGCCCAGCTCGTAGCTTCGATGAGCAGTTCTTC. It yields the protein CASSPARSFDEQFF.

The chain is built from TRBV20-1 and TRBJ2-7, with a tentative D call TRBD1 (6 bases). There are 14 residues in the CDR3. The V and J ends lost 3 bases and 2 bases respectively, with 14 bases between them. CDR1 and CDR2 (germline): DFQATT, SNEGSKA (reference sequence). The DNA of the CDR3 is TGCAGTGCTAGGGGGACAATCGTCCCCTACGAGCAGTACTTC. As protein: CSARGTIVPYEQYF.

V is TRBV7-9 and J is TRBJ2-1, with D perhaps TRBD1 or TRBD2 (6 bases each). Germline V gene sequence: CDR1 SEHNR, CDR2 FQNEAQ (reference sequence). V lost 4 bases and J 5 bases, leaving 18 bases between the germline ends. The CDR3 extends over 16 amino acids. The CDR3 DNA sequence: TGTGCCAGCAGCTCACAGGGAGGCAGGGGCAACAATGAGCAGTTCTTC. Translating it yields CASSSQGGRGNNEQFF.

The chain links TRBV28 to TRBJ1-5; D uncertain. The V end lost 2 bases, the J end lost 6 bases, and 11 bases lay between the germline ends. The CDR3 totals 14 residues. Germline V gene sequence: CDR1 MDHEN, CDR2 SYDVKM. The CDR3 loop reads CASSLKAPIQPQHF. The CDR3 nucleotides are TGTGCCAGCAGTTTAAAAGCTCCAATTCAGCCCCAGCATTTT.

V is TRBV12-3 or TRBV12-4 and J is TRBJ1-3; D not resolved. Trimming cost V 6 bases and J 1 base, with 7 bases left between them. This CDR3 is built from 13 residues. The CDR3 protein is CASRHVSGNTIYF. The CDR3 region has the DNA TGTGCCAGCAGACACGTATCTGGAAACACCATATATTTT.